This T cell receptor (beta chain) was identified in a study of T cell repertoires in aging, cancer and after chemotherapy. On the study more broadly: Six age groups, ranging from 30 or younger to 70 or older, included the donors.

Rearranged V-D-J TRB sequences were amplified with a mixed TRB-A/B primer pool. TCRdb re-called the multiplex PCR reads with MiXCR, one entry per CDR3 protein. The sample has approximately 6,300 distinct CDR3 sequences; 38% are singletons. The template was genomic DNA from peripheral blood, not RNA. Turning to this clonotype: Its specificity is not known.

Points from the study as a whole: Median generation probability rose over the chemotherapy interval in each cancer cohort, suggesting rebound thymic output. Healthy donors lost TCR diversity with age mainly through richness, cancer patients through richness and evenness. Immunological memory after chemotherapy cannot be judged from the repertoire data.

Specimen: blood. The source is a human donor with a blood cancer.

The CDR3: CATSRPNRGSGNTIYF. The CDR3 DNA reads TGTGCCACCAGCAGACCGAACAGGGGTTCCGGAAACACCATATATTTT. The chain links TRBV15 to TRBJ1-3, with TRBD1 matching 7 bases. Germline CDR1 LNHNV, CDR2 YYDKDF (reference sequence). The CDR3 length is 16 residues. The V segment lost 2 bases and the J segment 4 bases; nucleotides outside the gene matches: 8.